The 3 T cell receptor beta chains below all came from one sample that was sequenced in a study of vaccination and CD4 T cells after COVID-19. CD4+ T cells that had been cultured provided DNA sequenced with the Oncomine TCR Beta short-read assay. TCRdb reanalysed the PCR reads using MiXCR and keeps one entry per CDR3 protein. The sample has approximately 19,000 distinct CDR3 sequences; roughly two fifths are singletons. Treatment of the sample: approximately 9-day PBMC culture with coronavirus spike peptide pools or control peptides (ViraFEST assay). Antigen specificity for these receptors is unknown. The source material was CD4+ T cells from blood, cultured in vitro, sampled after SARS-CoV-2 vaccination. Receptor source: a human donor who had recovered from COVID-19.

This clonotype is judged medium-sized. This sequence joins TRBV20-1 and TRBJ1-2, with D unresolved. This CDR3 spans 14 amino acids. Germline V lookup: CDR1 DFQATT, CDR2 SNEGSKA (reference sequence). Trimming stripped 0 bases from V and 5 bases from J, with 13 bases between. CDR3 sequence reads: CSARDPRAPYGYTF. The CDR3 region has the DNA TGCAGTGCTAGAGATCCCCGGGCCCCGTATGGCTACACCTTC.

This clonotype was seen only a few times. The chain joins TRBV11-2 to TRBJ2-5; D remains ambiguous. Germline V lookup: CDR1 SGHAT, CDR2 FQNNGV. The CDR3 runs to 15 residues. Trimming removed 1 base at V and 4 bases at J, with 13 bases between. CDR3 sequence reads: CASSLGNGPRETQYF. The CDR3 DNA is TGTGCCAGCAGCTTAGGCAATGGACCGAGAGAGACCCAGTACTTC. Drawing the rest from reference TRBV11-2 and TRBJ2-5, the complete variable domain is EAGVAQSPRYKIIEKRQSVAFWCNPISGHATLYWYQQILGQGPKLLIQFQNNGVVDDSQLPKDRFSAERLKGVDSTLKIQPAKLEDSAVYLCASSLGNGPRETQYFGPGTRLLVL.

Only a few counts were recorded for this clonotype. The chain links TRBV28 to TRBJ1-2; D perhaps matches TRBD1 (6 bases). The CDR3 is 17 amino acids. Germline-derived CDR1 and CDR2 are MDHEN and SYDVKM. Between the trimmed V and J ends, which lost 6 bases and 3 bases, there was a span of 23 bases. The DNA of the CDR3 is TGTGCCAGCAGCGACAGGCCGGGAAGTACAAGTCACTATGGCTACACCTTC. The encoded protein is CASSDRPGSTSHYGYTF.